These 30 T cell receptor beta chains originate from one sample sequenced in a study of blood T cell repertoires in COVID-19. TCRdb keeps only in-frame clones here, not all; method: immunoSEQ multiplex PCR. The sample consists of some 250,000 clones, 80% to 90% of them appearing once. The sequenced sample was peripheral blood. These receptors all stem from a woman in her 30s with COVID-19, enrolled during active disease.

This clone occurred a few times. The chain recombines TRBV12-3 or TRBV12-4 with TRBJ1-2; D is uncertain. V lost 6 bases to trimming and J lost 4 bases, with 9 bases between them. The CDR3 spans 12 residues. The CDR3 sequence: CASSINSYGYTF. CDR3 nucleotides: TGTGCCAGCAGCATAAACAGCTATGGCTACACCTTC.

V and J are TRBV28 and TRBJ2-6; D may be TRBD2 (6 bases). Trimming cost V 4 bases and J 2 bases, with 9 bases left between them. The V gene's germline CDR1 is MDHEN and CDR2 SYDVKM. The CDR3 has 15 amino acids. The CDR3 loop is CASSWGGAGANVLTF. The DNA of the CDR3 is TGTGCCAGCAGTTGGGGCGGGGCTGGGGCCAACGTCCTGACTTTC.

The V gene is TRBV27, the J gene TRBJ2-7; perhaps TRBD2 as D (6 bases). This CDR3 region has 12 residues. The germline gives CDR1 MNHEY, CDR2 SMNVEV (reference sequence). Trimming removed 6 bases at V and 3 bases at J, with 9 bases between. CDR3 residues: CASRDGGYEQYF. CDR3 sequence (DNA): TGTGCCAGCAGGGACGGGGGCTACGAGCAGTACTTC.

The rearrangement links TRBV5-6 to TRBJ1-5, with 9 bases that match TRBD1. Germline CDR1 reads SGHDT; CDR2 reads YYEEEE. Losses at the gene ends were 0 bases for V and 5 bases for J; bases not matched to a gene: 6. This CDR3 comprises 16 residues. CDR3 residues: CASSLETGGSHQPQHF. Written as DNA, the CDR3 is TGTGCCAGCAGCTTGGAAACAGGGGGCTCGCATCAGCCCCAGCATTTT.

The rearrangement uses TRBV3-1 (or the pseudogene TRBV3-2) and TRBJ1-2, with 7 positions matching TRBD1. With V trimmed by 2 bases and J by 8 bases, 5 bases remained unmatched. The length of the CDR3 is 13 residues. Germline-derived CDR1 and CDR2 are LGHDT and YNNKEL (reference sequence). CDR3 loop: CASSQTGEGGYTF. The CDR3 DNA follows: TGTGCCAGCAGCCAAACAGGGGAAGGAGGCTACACCTTC.

CDR3 sequence (DNA): TGTGCCAGCAGTCAAAGACAGGGGTTTGGGCAAGGGCTGTTTTTT. Protein sequence: CASSQRQGFGQGLFF. V gene TRBV2 combines with J gene TRBJ1-4; 8 bases are shared with TRBD1. The CDR3 loop spans 15 amino acids. Germline loops: CDR1 SNHLY, CDR2 FYNNEI. J was trimmed by 14 bases and V by 5 bases; bases with no gene match: 16. Variable domain in full (rest from reference TRBV2 and TRBJ1-4): EPEVTQTPSHQVTQMGQEVILRCVPISNHLYFYWYRQILGQKVEFLVSFYNNEISEKSEIFDDQFSVERPDGSNFTLKIRSTKLEDSAMYFCASSQRQGFGQGLFFGSGTQLSVL.

The chain recombines TRBV7-9 with TRBJ1-2; D not resolved. Germline assignment: CDR1 SEHNR and CDR2 FQNEAQ (reference sequence). Trimming took off 3 bases at V and 4 bases at J, with 12 bases between the two ends. This CDR3 is built from 14 residues. The CDR3 region has the DNA TGTGCCAGCAGCTTCGGAGGGTGGGGCTATGGCTACACCTTC. Its protein is CASSFGGWGYGYTF.

V gene TRBV19 combines with J gene TRBJ2-7; possible D gene TRBD1, 5 bases. The CDR3 sequence is 14 residues long. Germline V gene data show CDR1 as LNHDA and CDR2 as SQIVND (reference sequence). V was clipped by 5 bases and J by 2 bases, with 13 bases between them. As DNA, the CDR3 is TGTGCCAGTAGTCCCTCTTTGGGGCCCTACGAGCAGTACTTC. This translates into CASSPSLGPYEQYF.

V and J are TRBV4-1 and TRBJ2-7, with D maybe TRBD2 (6 bases). Trimming took off 3 bases at V and 10 bases at J, with 10 bases between the two ends. The CDR3 contains 11 residues. Germline V gives CDR1 MGHRA, CDR2 YSYEKL. CDR3 nucleotides: TGCGCCAGCAGCCATCGGACTACTCAGTACTTC. It encodes CASSHRTTQYF.

This chain joins TRBV2 and TRBJ1-2; 9 bases fit TRBD1. Trimming removed 5 bases from V and 4 bases from J; junction bases left unmatched: 11. Germline-derived CDR1 and CDR2 are SNHLY and FYNNEI. CDR3 length equals 16 residues. CDR3 loop: CASSSPTGGAGYGYTF. CDR3 bases: TGTGCCAGCAGTTCCCCCACAGGGGGCGCTGGCTATGGCTACACCTTC.

The J gene is TRBJ2-7, the V gene TRBV7-9; weak D call: TRBD1 (6 bases). CDR1 and CDR2 (germline): SEHNR, FQNEAQ (reference sequence). Trimming pared 5 bases from V and 5 bases from J, leaving 19 bases between. This CDR3 is 15 amino acids long. CDR3 in DNA: TGTGCCAGCAGCCTAGGGACGGACAACAGGGACGAGCAGTACTTC. Its translation is CASSLGTDNRDEQYF.

The chain couples TRBV13 to TRBJ2-3; TRBD1 might be the D (6 bases). This CDR3 has 20 residues. Trimming stripped 0 bases from V and 0 bases from J, with 22 bases between. Germline CDR1 and CDR2: PRHDT and FYEKMQ (reference sequence). The CDR3 loop is CASSLGWGPYLEASTDTQYF. CDR3 sequence (DNA): TGTGCCAGCAGCTTAGGCTGGGGGCCCTACTTAGAGGCTAGCACAGATACGCAGTATTTT. The whole variable domain, remainder taken from reference TRBV13 and TRBJ2-3, is AAGVIQSPRHLIKEKRETATLKCYPIPRHDTVYWYQQGPGQDPQFLISFYEKMQSDKGSIPDRFSAQQFSDYHSELNMSSLELGDSALYFCASSLGWGPYLEASTDTQYFGPGTRLTVL.

In nucleotides, the CDR3 is TGTGCCAGCAGCAAAAGCCCGGGACAGGTATCTGTAAAACTGTTTTTT. It is translated as CASSKSPGQVSVKLFF. The V gene is TRBV21-1, the J gene TRBJ1-4; TRBD1, the table's D call, lacks a check against the DNA. TRBV21-1 is termed a pseudogene. CDR3 length: 16 residues.

The chain is built from TRBV18 and TRBJ2-7; the match to TRBD2 covers 13 bases. Germline lookup yields CDR1 KGHSH and CDR2 LQKENI. The V gene end was trimmed by 5 bases and the J gene end by 4 bases; junction bases not matched to a gene: 5. The CDR3 spans 15 residues. The CDR3, as DNA: TGTGCCAGCTCAGGGGGACTAGCGGGGAAGTACGAGCAGTACTTC. Amino acids: CASSGGLAGKYEQYF.

The CDR3 DNA sequence: TGTGCCAGCAGTGGGGGGGGGCGCGCCTCACGGGCGCCCCAGCATTTT. It translates to CASSGGGRASRAPQHF. V and J are TRBV2 and TRBJ1-5; a weak D match, TRBD1 (6 bases). Looked up from germline, CDR1 is SNHLY and CDR2 is FYNNEI. The V end lost 4 bases, the J end lost 9 bases, and 22 bases lay between the germline ends. CDR3 length: 16 amino acids.

The chain combines TRBV12-2 with TRBJ2-1; TRBD2, as called in the table, went unchecked against the DNA. TRBV12-2 is tagged as a pseudogene. This CDR3 region has 15 residues. The CDR3 protein is CASVPSRGGYNEQFF. In DNA form, the CDR3 reads TGTGCAAGTGTTCCATCTCGGGGGGGCTACAATGAGCAGTTCTTC.

As regards this clone: This same CDR3 is encoded by further DNA sequences in the sample. V and J are TRBV6-5 and TRBJ1-5; possible D gene TRBD1, 6 bases. This CDR3 comprises 14 residues. The germline CDR1 and CDR2 sequences are MNHEY and SVGAGI. V gave up 2 bases and J gave up 4 bases, with 9 bases separating them. CDR3 bases: TGTGCCAGCAGTTACGACAGGACAAATCAGCCCCAGCATTTT. Its translation: CASSYDRTNQPQHF.

The DNA for the CDR3 is TGTGCCAGCAGGCAAGGGACAGGGAGCTATGGCTACACCTTC. Protein: CASRQGTGSYGYTF. The genes are TRBV27 and TRBJ1-2; 9 bases line up with TRBD1. The V and J ends lost 6 bases and 4 bases, in that order; junction bases with no gene match: 6. Germline CDR1 and CDR2: MNHEY and SMNVEV (reference sequence). The CDR3 extends over 14 amino acids.

The J gene is TRBJ2-5, the V gene TRBV6-2 or TRBV6-3; TRBD1 agrees at 8 bases. Germline CDR1 and CDR2: MNHEY and SVGEGT. The CDR3 spans 14 residues. V was clipped by 5 bases and J by 5 bases; unmatched bases: 7. In DNA, the CDR3 is TGTGCCAGCAGTCAAGACAGGGGTGGGGAGACCCAGTACTTC. Protein sequence: CASSQDRGGETQYF.

The rearrangement links TRBV12-3 or TRBV12-4 to TRBJ2-1; 7 nucleotides align to TRBD1. V shed 6 bases and J 9 bases; nucleotides not matched to a gene: 5. This CDR3 spans 12 amino acids. CDR3: CASSGQDAEQFF. The CDR3 DNA sequence: TGTGCCAGCAGCGGACAGGACGCTGAGCAGTTCTTC.

V usage is TRBV4-2 and J usage is TRBJ2-7; 8 positions match TRBD2. The CDR3 is 16 residues long. Germline lookup yields CDR1 LGHNA and CDR2 YNFKEQ. V was pared by 0 bases and J by 2 bases, with 6 bases of the junction left unmatched. DNA for the CDR3: TGTGCCAGCAGCCAAGATTCCAGCGGGGGTCCCTACGAGCAGTACTTC. Translation: CASSQDSSGGPYEQYF.

CDR3 loop: CASSLDISSGNTIYF. The CDR3 DNA reads TGTGCCAGCAGCTTGGACATCTCCTCTGGAAACACCATATATTTT. J is TRBJ1-3 and V is TRBV5-8; D call uncertain. The germline V gene has CDR1 SGHTS and CDR2 YDEGEE. Deletions cut 0 bases from V and 0 bases from J, with 7 bases between. The CDR3 is 15 amino acids.

DNA of the CDR3: TGTGCCAGCAGCTTAGAAGGGGGTGATGAGCAGTTCTTC. Its protein is CASSLEGGDEQFF. J is TRBJ2-1 and V is TRBV11-2; possible D gene TRBD1, 6 bases. Looked up from germline, CDR1 is SGHAT and CDR2 is FQNNGV. The germline V and J ends were trimmed by 0 bases and 8 bases, with 8 bases remaining between them. This CDR3 region has 13 residues.

This clone was counted a few times. The chain carries TRBV3-1 (or the pseudogene TRBV3-2) and TRBJ1-1, with 10 bases lining up with TRBD1. The ends lost 6 bases at V and 3 bases at J; junction bases unmatched: 7. The CDR3 has 15 residues. Germline CDR1 reads LGHDT; CDR2 reads YNNKEL (reference sequence). The DNA of the CDR3 is TGTGCCAGCAGGCGGGGGGACAGGGGATACACTGAAGCTTTCTTT. It codes for CASRRGDRGYTEAFF.

The rearrangement links TRBV13 to TRBJ1-1, with D possibly being TRBD1 (5 bases). Per the germline V gene, CDR1 is PRHDT and CDR2 is FYEKMQ (reference sequence). V lost 8 bases and J lost 5, with 12 bases in between. The CDR3 extends over 12 amino acids. Written as DNA, the CDR3 is TGTGCCAGCGATACGGAGGGGACTGAAGCTTTCTTT. It codes for CASDTEGTEAFF.

V and J are TRBV5-6 and TRBJ2-1; tentatively, D is TRBD2 (7 bases). The ends were cut back, 1 base at V and 7 bases at J, with 15 bases in the middle. Germline V gene data show CDR1 as SGHDT and CDR2 as YYEEEE. This CDR3 region has 15 residues. The CDR3 loop is CASSLSAGASNEQFF. The CDR3 nucleotides are TGTGCCAGCAGCTTGTCCGCGGGGGCCTCAAATGAGCAGTTCTTC.

This clone was seen just once. The chain carries TRBV6-5 and TRBJ1-5; 8 bases fit TRBD1. CDR3 length: 15 residues. From germline, CDR1 is MNHEY and CDR2 SVGAGI. Trimming removed 5 bases from V and 3 bases from J; junction bases left unmatched: 6. The CDR3, as DNA: TGTGCCAGCAGTCTAGGACAGGGTATCAATCAGCCCCAGCATTTT. This sequence encodes CASSLGQGINQPQHF.

The rearrangement uses TRBV7-9 and TRBJ2-7, with TRBD1 matching over 11 bases. CDR3 length equals 14 residues. Per germline, CDR1 SEHNR and CDR2 FQNEAQ (reference sequence). Germline trimming cut 4 bases from V and 4 bases from J; bases unmatched to any gene: 3. The CDR3 sequence is CASSYGTGGYEQYF. The DNA of the CDR3 is TGTGCCAGCAGCTATGGGACAGGGGGATACGAGCAGTACTTC.

The chain employs TRBV4-2 and TRBJ1-4; 9 nucleotides agree with TRBD1. The CDR3 has 17 amino acids. Germline trimming cut 1 base from V and 6 bases from J; bases unmatched to any gene: 9. The V gene's germline CDR1 is LGHNA and CDR2 YNFKEQ. The chain's CDR3 is CASSQGVMRTGDEKLFF. The CDR3 region has the DNA TGTGCCAGCAGCCAAGGTGTGATGAGGACAGGGGATGAAAAACTGTTTTTT.

This sequence joins TRBV7-2 and TRBJ1-5; D is perhaps TRBD1 (6 bases). The CDR3 extends over 15 amino acids. CDR1 and CDR2 from the germline V gene are SGHTA and FQGNSA. Trimming stripped 4 bases from V and 6 bases from J, with 16 bases between. CDR3 region: CASSSLKTGLQPQHF. DNA for the CDR3: TGTGCCAGCAGCTCCTTAAAGACAGGTCTTCAGCCCCAGCATTTT.